These 27 T cell receptor beta chains originate from one sample sequenced in a study of CD8+CD57+ T cells in acquired aplastic anemia. It was genomic DNA that served as the template for profiling TCR beta VDJ and CDR3. TCRdb reanalysed the reads using MiXCR and keeps one entry per CDR3 protein. The table has about 150,000 distinct CDR3 sequences, 41% seen once; the top ten hold roughly 8.4%. Sequencing was done on a sample of sorted CD4+, CD8+, or CD8+CD57+ T cells (not recorded which) from PBMCs. Receptors originate from a human donor in good health, serving as a control.

This clonotype was seen just once. V is TRBV2 and J is TRBJ2-6; D gene unclear. V lost 4 bases to trimming and J lost 0 bases, with 10 bases between them. CDR3 size: 16 residues. Looked up from germline, CDR1 is SNHLY and CDR2 is FYNNEI. The CDR3: CASSAGLCSGANVLTF. For the CDR3, the DNA is TGTGCCAGCAGTGCCGGGCTGTGCTCTGGGGCCAACGTCCTGACTTTC.

About this clonotype itself: A much larger clone differs from this one at a single base, so this may be a read error. The genes are TRBV11-3 and TRBJ1-2; 7 nucleotides line up with TRBD1. Germline CDR1 reads SGHNT; CDR2 reads YENEEA. The ends lost 8 bases at V and 8 bases at J; junction bases unmatched: 17. This CDR3 is built from 15 residues. The CDR3 sequence is CASGSGRQGVDGYTF. The DNA for the CDR3 is TGTGCCAGCGGCTCGGGGAGGCAGGGGGTGGACGGCTACACCTTC.

This clonotype was detected only a few times. Since a much larger clone is just one base distant, this may be a read error. The genes are TRBV7-9 and TRBJ1-1; a weak D match, TRBD1 (6 bases). The CDR3 runs to 13 residues. Germline V lookup: CDR1 SEHNR, CDR2 FQNEAQ (reference sequence). The V end lost 5 bases, the J end lost 6 bases, and 13 bases lay between the germline ends. This CDR3 is CASSPTGLAEAFF. In DNA form, the CDR3 reads TGTGCCAGCAGCCCCACAGGGCTGGCTGAAGCTTTCTTT. The whole variable domain, filled in from reference TRBV7-9 and TRBJ1-1, reads DTGVSQNPRHKITKRGQNVTFRCDPISEHNRLYWYRQTLGQGPEFLTYFQNEAQLEKSRLLSDRFSAERPKGSFSTLEIQRTEQGDSAMYLCASSPTGLAEAFFGQGTRLTVV.

This rearrangement joins TRBV11-2 to TRBJ2-7, with 8 bases fitting TRBD2. This CDR3 contains 15 residues. CDR1 is SGHAT, CDR2 FQNNGV, per germline. V lost 6 bases to trimming and J lost 3 bases; unmatched junction nucleotides: 10. Here the CDR3 DNA reads TGTGCCAGCAGTCCAAACCGGGGGGGTCTCTACGAGCAGTACTTC. Translated: CASSPNRGGLYEQYF.

The J gene is TRBJ2-7, the V gene TRBV20-1; 9 bases fit TRBD2. V was clipped by 4 bases and J by 2 bases; unmatched bases: 3. The germline gives CDR1 DFQATT, CDR2 SNEGSKA (reference sequence). This CDR3 is built from 13 residues. In DNA, the CDR3 is TGCAGTGCTACCGCGGGGGGGGCCTACGAGCAGTACTTC. Protein product: CSATAGGAYEQYF.

This clonotype came up many times. The chain joins TRBV10-3 to TRBJ1-2; D not certain. The CDR3 is 11 amino acids. The V and J ends lost 5 bases and 4 bases respectively, with 5 bases between them. Germline V gene data show CDR1 as ENHRY and CDR2 as SYGVKD. CDR3 amino acids: CAISWFYGYTF. CDR3 sequence (DNA): TGTGCCATCAGTTGGTTCTATGGCTACACCTTC.

This clonotype was seen a few times. This may arise from a read error, as a much more abundant clone is one base away. The V gene is TRBV11-2, the J gene TRBJ2-3; 7 bases fit TRBD1. CDR1 and CDR2 (germline): SGHAT, FQNNGV. CDR3 length equals 16 residues. The CDR3 loop reads CASSFPTGAGTDTQCF. DNA for the CDR3: TGTGCCAGCAGCTTCCCAACAGGGGCCGGCACAGATACGCAGTGTTTT.

This clonotype has ten or more counts. This sequence joins TRBV6-1 and TRBJ2-2; the D is unclear. The CDR3 has 13 residues. Germline values: CDR1 MNHNS, CDR2 SASEGT. Trimming removed 2 bases at V and 0 bases at J, with 1 base between. CDR3: CASSEPNTGELFF. The CDR3 region has the DNA TGTGCCAGCAGTGAACCGAACACCGGGGAGCTGTTTTTT.

This clonotype was seen ten or more times. The rearrangement links TRBV5-8 to TRBJ1-1; D is unclear. The CDR3 consists of 13 residues. CDR1 SGHTS and CDR2 YDEGEE come from the germline V gene. V lost 0 bases and J 9 bases, leaving 12 bases between the germline ends. Here the CDR3 reads CASSLVTNFQAFF. In nucleotides, the CDR3 is TGTGCCAGCAGCTTGGTGACCAACTTTCAAGCTTTCTTT.

This clonotype has at least ten counts. V usage is TRBV7-2 and J usage is TRBJ1-4; no reliable D call. This CDR3 spans 14 amino acids. Germline values: CDR1 SGHTA, CDR2 FQGNSA. Trimming pared 1 base from V and 4 bases from J, leaving 7 bases between. The CDR3 here is CASSLVGFNEKLFF. The CDR3 DNA reads as TGTGCCAGCAGCTTAGTGGGATTTAATGAAAAACTGTTTTTT.

CDR3 loop: CASSHYSGNYNEQFF. DNA for the CDR3: TGTGCCAGCAGCCATTATAGCGGGAATTACAATGAGCAGTTCTTC. V is TRBV2 and J is TRBJ2-1; 8 bases agree with TRBD2. The trim removed 6 bases at V and 4 bases at J, leaving 8 bases unmatched. The CDR3 runs to 15 residues. Germline loops: CDR1 SNHLY, CDR2 FYNNEI. The full variable domain, completed using reference TRBV2 and TRBJ2-1, is EPEVTQTPSHQVTQMGQEVILRCVPISNHLYFYWYRQILGQKVEFLVSFYNNEISEKSEIFDDQFSVERPDGSNFTLKIRSTKLEDSAMYFCASSHYSGNYNEQFFGPGTRLTVL.

This clonotype was seen at least ten times. This sequence joins TRBV7-8 and TRBJ1-2; no definite D call. Germline-derived CDR1 and CDR2 are SGHVS and FQNEAQ. The V end was cut by 4 bases, the J end by 0 bases, with 15 bases between. CDR3 size: 16 residues. CDR3 bases: TGTGCCAGCAGCTCGAAAACGGGAATCGCTAACTATGGCTACACCTTC. It is translated as CASSSKTGIANYGYTF. Combining the CDR3 with reference TRBV7-8 and TRBJ1-2 gives the whole variable domain GAGVSQSPRYKVAKRGQDVALRCDPISGHVSLFWYQQALGQGPEFLTYFQNEAQLDKSGLPSDRFFAERPEGSVSTLKIQRTQQEDSAVYLCASSSKTGIANYGYTFGSGTRLTVV.

Points on this clonotype: A read error is possible here, since a much larger clone lies one base away. This chain links TRBV6-1 with TRBJ1-1, with D uncertain. Germline V gene lookup returns CDR1 MNHNS and CDR2 SASEGT. The CDR3 has 11 amino acids. Written as DNA, the CDR3 is TGTGCCAGCAGTGAAGGGGTTGAAGCTCTCTTT. Translated, it gives CASSEGVEALF.

The V gene is TRBV6-4, the J gene TRBJ2-2; 7 bases map to TRBD2. With 5 bases clipped from V and 3 bases from J, the junction kept 6 bases outside the gene matches. Germline V gives CDR1 MRHNA, CDR2 SNTAGT. This CDR3 has 15 amino acids. CDR3 residues: CASSHLAGDTGELFF. The CDR3 coding sequence is TGTGCCAGCAGTCACCTGGCGGGGGACACCGGGGAGCTGTTTTTT.

In the case of this clonotype: Germline and junction disagree at one end, which may indicate a read error. The V and J genes are TRBV5-5 and TRBJ2-7; D could derive from TRBD1 or TRBD2 (5 bases each). CDR1 is SGHKS, CDR2 YYEKEE, per germline (reference sequence). The CDR3 has 16 residues. The CDR3 nucleotides are TGTGCCAGCAGTCCCCCGGGACGGCCCGGGCTGTACGAGCTGTACTTC. Residues: CASSPPGRPGLYELYF.

The CDR3 loop is CASADFYEQYF. The CDR3 nucleotides are TGTGCCAGCGCTGATTTCTACGAGCAGTACTTC. The gene calls are TRBV2 and TRBJ2-7; D is uncertain. CDR1 and CDR2 from the germline V gene are SNHLY and FYNNEI. This CDR3 comprises 11 residues. V was pared by 8 bases and J by 3 bases, with 8 bases between.

This clonotype came up many times. The rearrangement uses TRBV6-2 or TRBV6-3 and TRBJ1-1; TRBD1 matches 8 bases. The CDR3 totals 15 residues. Germline V CDR1 and CDR2: MNHEY, SVGEGT. V shed 6 bases and J 6 bases; nucleotides not matched to a gene: 12. DNA for the CDR3: TGTGCCAGCAGGCGGGGCAGGGGGCGCTTACCTGAAGCTTTCTTT. Protein: CASRRGRGRLPEAFF.

This clonotype appeared many times. This chain uses TRBV18 with TRBJ2-5; D is perhaps TRBD1 (5 bases). The V end lost 2 bases, the J end lost 4 bases, and 8 bases lay between the germline ends. The CDR3 is 13 amino acids. Per germline, CDR1 KGHSH and CDR2 LQKENI. CDR3 sequence reads: CASSPTQGETQYF. The CDR3, as DNA: TGTGCCAGCTCACCAACGCAGGGAGAGACCCAGTACTTC. The full variable domain, its missing parts supplied by reference TRBV18 and TRBJ2-5, is NAGVMQNPRHLVRRRGQEARLRCSPMKGHSHVYWYRQLPEEGLKFMVYLQKENIIDESGMPKERFSAEFPKEGPSILRIQQVVRGDSAAYFCASSPTQGETQYFGPGTRLLVL.

V gene TRBV20-1 combines with J gene TRBJ2-7; D uncertain. V was trimmed by 3 bases and J by 2 bases, leaving 8 bases between them. The CDR3 length is 12 residues. Germline CDR1 and CDR2: DFQATT and SNEGSKA (reference sequence). CDR3 sequence: CSASGRAYEQYF. The CDR3 nucleotides are TGCAGTGCTAGTGGTCGGGCCTACGAGCAGTACTTC.

A note on this clonotype: This sequence may be a read error, since a much larger clone differs from it by one base. The chain uses TRBV6-1 and TRBJ1-2, with D uncertain. This CDR3 comprises 13 residues. Germline CDR1 and CDR2: MNHNS and SASEGT. The CDR3 protein is CASSEPGTYGCTF. DNA for the CDR3: TGTGCCAGCAGTGAACCGGGAACGTATGGCTGCACCTTC.

This clonotype was seen at least ten times. This chain uses TRBV19 with TRBJ2-2; 8 bases map to TRBD1. This CDR3 region has 15 residues. Trimming took 5 bases from V and 5 from J; bases not matched to a gene: 7. Per the germline V gene, CDR1 is LNHDA and CDR2 is SQIVND (reference sequence). The CDR3 DNA follows: TGTGCCAGTAGTCCAGGGGGCTCTCGAACCGGGGAGCTGTTTTTT. It specifies CASSPGGSRTGELFF.

This chain uses TRBV9 with TRBJ2-5, with 8 bases aligning to TRBD1. J was trimmed by 3 bases and V by 0 bases; bases with no gene match: 7. Germline V gene lookup returns CDR1 SGDLS and CDR2 YYNGEE. The length of the CDR3 is 16 residues. CDR3 residues: CASSVGTGGPEETQYF. The CDR3 region has the DNA TGTGCCAGCAGCGTAGGTACAGGGGGACCCGAAGAGACCCAGTACTTC.

This clonotype was seen ten or more times. The V gene is TRBV10-2, the J gene TRBJ2-7; 12 nucleotides match TRBD2. The ends lost 0 bases at V and 4 bases at J; junction bases unmatched: 4. The CDR3 consists of 16 residues. Germline V gene lookup returns CDR1 WSHSY and CDR2 SAAADI. The CDR3 DNA sequence: TGCGCCAGCAGTGAGTCGACTAGCGGGAGACCATACGAGCAGTACTTC. Protein: CASSESTSGRPYEQYF.

This clonotype was observed once. The rearrangement links TRBV19 to TRBJ2-7; D perhaps matches TRBD2 (5 bases). This CDR3 has 13 residues. Germline CDR1 is LNHDA and CDR2 is SQIVND (reference sequence). The V gene lost 9 bases and the J gene lost 2 bases, with 14 bases spanning the gap. Here the CDR3 DNA reads TGTGCCAGCAGACACCGGGATACCTACGAGCAGTACTTC. It specifies CASRHRDTYEQYF.

The table lists this clonotype with a few counts. The rearrangement uses TRBV5-1 and TRBJ2-2; tentatively, D is TRBD1 (6 bases). Trimming stripped 4 bases from V and 1 base from J, with 14 bases between. Germline CDR1 SGHRS, CDR2 YFSETQ. The CDR3 extends over 16 amino acids. DNA of the CDR3: TGCGCCAGCAGCATTGGGGGACAAGGGAACACCGGGGAGCTGTTTTTT. This encodes CASSIGGQGNTGELFF.

This clonotype has a single count. CDR3: CASSSDSSQHF. For the CDR3, the DNA is TGTGCCAGCAGTTCCGATTCATCCCAGCATTTT. This sequence joins TRBV2 and TRBJ1-5; D gene uncertain. The V end lost 5 bases, the J end lost 11 bases, and 10 bases lay between the germline ends. Germline assignment: CDR1 SNHLY and CDR2 FYNNEI. This CDR3 region has 11 residues.

The sample holds many counts of this clonotype. The gene calls are TRBV20-1 and TRBJ2-7, with 7 bases matching TRBD1. Germline loops: CDR1 DFQATT, CDR2 SNEGSKA (reference sequence). Trimming took 3 bases from V and 4 from J; bases not matched to a gene: 9. CDR3 length equals 14 residues. CDR3 bases: TGCAGTGCTAGGCCTCCCACAGGGGCGTACGAGCAGTACTTC. Translating it yields CSARPPTGAYEQYF.